These T cell receptor beta chains were read from a single sample in a study of CD4+ T cells in melanoma. The protocol was immunoSEQ multiplex PCR, while the TCRdb copy is restricted to in-frame clones and leaves out a portion. The table has roughly 21,000 clones, just under 80% seen once; the top ten hold roughly a tenth. The receptors were gathered from a human donor with melanoma. The CDR3 runs from the conserved cysteine through the conserved F or W. The order of the fields is clone size, D gene, J gene, V gene, CDR3 DNA, CDR3 protein. A D gene is named only where the DNA matches it firmly. Only some rows state a clone size, as once, few, many or a class for expanded clones.

-,-,TRBJ1-3,TRBV11-2,TGTGCCAGCAGCTACTCAGGAGTCAACTCTGGAAACACCATATATTTT,CASSYSGVNSGNTIYF
-,-,TRBJ2-1,TRBV5-6,TGTGCCAGCAGCCTCAGACAGAGACAGTACAATGAGCAGTTCTTC,CASSLRQRQYNEQFF
few,-,TRBJ1-3,TRBV7-6,TGTGCCAGCAGCGCCACTCGAGTAAGCTCTGGAAACACCATATATTTT,CASSATRVSSGNTIYF
-,-,TRBJ2-5,TRBV5-1,TGCGCCAGCAGCTTGACAGGGAGCCTGGAGACCCAGTACTTC,CASSLTGSLETQYF
-,-,TRBJ1-4,TRBV7-9,TGTGCCAGCAGCTTAGTCGGGAGCGCGGAACTGTTTTTT,CASSLVGSAELFF
-,-,TRBJ2-5,TRBV5-1,TGCGCCAGCAGCTTGTCAGGGTACCAAGAGACCCAGTACTTC,CASSLSGYQETQYF
-,TRBD1,TRBJ1-3,TRBV18,TGTGCCAGCTCATCCACAGGGGTCGTGGGAAACACCATATATTTT,CASSSTGVVGNTIYF
-,TRBD1,TRBJ2-6,TRBV2,TGTGCCAGCAGACCTTACGTCTCAGGGGGAGCTGGGGCCAACGTCCTGACTTTC,CASRPYVSGGAGANVLTF
-,-,TRBJ1-1,TRBV7-6,TGTGCCAGCAGCTTAGCGGGGGTAACTGAAGCTTTCTTT,CASSLAGVTEAFF
-,TRBD2,TRBJ2-1,TRBV5-5,TGTGCCAGCAGGTCCCCTAGCGGGGGAAGGGATGAGCAGTTCTTC,CASRSPSGGRDEQFF
-,TRBD2,TRBJ2-7,TRBV10-3,TGTGCCATCACCCGGACGACTAGCGGGGTCACCTACGAGCAGTACTTC,CAITRTTSGVTYEQYF
-,-,TRBJ2-5,TRBV2,TGTGCCAGCAGTGAGGCCAGGGGTGGGGAGACCCAGTACTTC,CASSEARGGETQYF
-,TRBD1,TRBJ2-5,TRBV29-1,TGCAGCGTGAACAGGGGGGAGACCCAGTACTTC,CSVNRGETQYF
-,TRBD2,TRBJ2-7,TRBV5-6,TGTGCCAGCAGTGGAGGCGGGGGGGTGTCCTACGAGCAGTACTTC,CASSGGGGVSYEQYF
-,-,TRBJ2-1,TRBV19,TGTGCCAGTAGTATTGCCCTCCTCGGGGAGCAGTTCTTC,CASSIALLGEQFF
-,TRBD1,TRBJ1-1,TRBV7-9,TGTGCCAGCAGCCGACAGGGGTTTAACACTGAAGCTTTCTTT,CASSRQGFNTEAFF
once,-,TRBJ2-6,TRBV5-4,TGTGCCAGCAGCAGACGGACAGCCGGGGCCAACGTCCTGACTTTC,CASSRRTAGANVLTF
-,TRBD1,TRBJ2-7,TRBV18,TGTGCCAGCTCACCATACAGGGGCTACGAGCAGTACTTC,CASSPYRGYEQYF
-,-,TRBJ1-2,TRBV5-1,TGCGCCAGCAGCTTGGCCTCGATCTCATATGGCTACACCTTC,CASSLASISYGYTF
once,-,TRBJ1-1,TRBV6-4,TGTGCCAGCAGTGACTCAATAGGGGCTGAAGCTTTCTTT,CASSDSIGAEAFF
-,-,TRBJ1-1,TRBV6-5,TGTGCCAGCAGTCCGGGACACACTGAAGCTTTCTTT,CASSPGHTEAFF
-,-,TRBJ2-7,TRBV25-1,TGTGCCAGCAGGGATCCCAAGGGTGAGAAGTACGAGCAGTACTTC,CASRDPKGEKYEQYF
-,-,TRBJ1-1,TRBV27,TGTGCCACCGTGGTGAACACTGAAGCTTTCTTT,CATVVNTEAFF
-,-,TRBJ1-4,TRBV7-9,TGTGCCAGCAGCTTAGGCCGAGCGGGTTCGGGTGAAAAACTGTTTTTT,CASSLGRAGSGEKLFF
-,TRBD2,TRBJ2-1,TRBV5-6,TGTGCCAGCAGCTGGGGACTAGCGGGGGCGAACTACAATGAGCAGTTCTTC,CASSWGLAGANYNEQFF
-,-,TRBJ1-2,TRBV5-4,TGTGCCAGCAGCTTAGAACAGGGTCGTTCCTATGGCTACACCTTC,CASSLEQGRSYGYTF
-,TRBD2,TRBJ2-5,TRBV4-1,TGCGCCAGCAGCCAATCGGGACTAGCGGGGGGCCTACAACAAGAGACCCAGTACTTC,CASSQSGLAGGLQQETQYF
few,TRBD1,TRBJ2-1,TRBV4-1,TGCGCCAGCAGTAAGGGGACAGGGGGCTCGCAGTTCTTC,CASSKGTGGSQFF
-,-,TRBJ1-1,TRBV5-1,TGCGCCAGCAGCTTGGTGCCAGTAATTGGGAACACTGAAGCTTTCTTT,CASSLVPVIGNTEAFF
-,-,TRBJ1-1,TRBV4-1,TGCGCCAGCAGCCAAGGAGTTCAGGACGGGACTGAAGCTTTCTTT,CASSQGVQDGTEAFF
-,TRBD1,TRBJ1-3,TRBV7-9,TGTGCCAGCAGCACAGGGGGCGGAAACACCATATATTTT,CASSTGGGNTIYF
-,-,TRBJ1-2,TRBV2,TGTGCCAGCCGGGTCTTCCAGGCTAACTATGGCTACACCTTC,CASRVFQANYGYTF
-,-,TRBJ1-5,TRBV12-5,TGTGCTAGTGGATGGGACATCCTTAGCAATCAGCCCCAGCATTTT,CASGWDILSNQPQHF
once,-,TRBJ2-1,TRBV2,TGTGCCAGCATACGTCCCAGCTCCTACAATGAGCAGTTCTTC,CASIRPSSYNEQFF
-,-,TRBJ1-2,TRBV11-2,TGTGCCAGCAGCTCCGGACGGCAGACATTTAATTATGGCTACACCTTC,CASSSGRQTFNYGYTF
-,-,TRBJ2-7,TRBV6-1,TGTGCCAGCAGTGAAGCGGGTCGGGCCAGGGACGAGCAGTACTTC,CASSEAGRARDEQYF
-,-,TRBJ1-2,TRBV5-6,TGTGCCAGCAGCTTGGTAGAGGGTATTGGCTACACCTTC,CASSLVEGIGYTF
-,-,TRBJ2-7,TRBV27,TGTGCCAGCAGTTCGGTTTACTCCTACGAGCAGTACTTC,CASSSVYSYEQYF
-,-,TRBJ1-2,TRBV30,TGTGCCTGGAGTGTACTTTGGAATAACTATGGCTACACCTTC,CAWSVLWNNYGYTF
-,-,TRBJ2-5,TRBV13,TGTGCCAGCAGCCCCCCGCGAGGAGCGAAATATCAAGAGACCCAGTACTTC,CASSPPRGAKYQETQYF
-,-,TRBJ2-1,TRBV11-2,TGTGCCAGCACGCAGGGGGGGGTGTTCAATGAGCAGTTCTTC,CASTQGGVFNEQFF